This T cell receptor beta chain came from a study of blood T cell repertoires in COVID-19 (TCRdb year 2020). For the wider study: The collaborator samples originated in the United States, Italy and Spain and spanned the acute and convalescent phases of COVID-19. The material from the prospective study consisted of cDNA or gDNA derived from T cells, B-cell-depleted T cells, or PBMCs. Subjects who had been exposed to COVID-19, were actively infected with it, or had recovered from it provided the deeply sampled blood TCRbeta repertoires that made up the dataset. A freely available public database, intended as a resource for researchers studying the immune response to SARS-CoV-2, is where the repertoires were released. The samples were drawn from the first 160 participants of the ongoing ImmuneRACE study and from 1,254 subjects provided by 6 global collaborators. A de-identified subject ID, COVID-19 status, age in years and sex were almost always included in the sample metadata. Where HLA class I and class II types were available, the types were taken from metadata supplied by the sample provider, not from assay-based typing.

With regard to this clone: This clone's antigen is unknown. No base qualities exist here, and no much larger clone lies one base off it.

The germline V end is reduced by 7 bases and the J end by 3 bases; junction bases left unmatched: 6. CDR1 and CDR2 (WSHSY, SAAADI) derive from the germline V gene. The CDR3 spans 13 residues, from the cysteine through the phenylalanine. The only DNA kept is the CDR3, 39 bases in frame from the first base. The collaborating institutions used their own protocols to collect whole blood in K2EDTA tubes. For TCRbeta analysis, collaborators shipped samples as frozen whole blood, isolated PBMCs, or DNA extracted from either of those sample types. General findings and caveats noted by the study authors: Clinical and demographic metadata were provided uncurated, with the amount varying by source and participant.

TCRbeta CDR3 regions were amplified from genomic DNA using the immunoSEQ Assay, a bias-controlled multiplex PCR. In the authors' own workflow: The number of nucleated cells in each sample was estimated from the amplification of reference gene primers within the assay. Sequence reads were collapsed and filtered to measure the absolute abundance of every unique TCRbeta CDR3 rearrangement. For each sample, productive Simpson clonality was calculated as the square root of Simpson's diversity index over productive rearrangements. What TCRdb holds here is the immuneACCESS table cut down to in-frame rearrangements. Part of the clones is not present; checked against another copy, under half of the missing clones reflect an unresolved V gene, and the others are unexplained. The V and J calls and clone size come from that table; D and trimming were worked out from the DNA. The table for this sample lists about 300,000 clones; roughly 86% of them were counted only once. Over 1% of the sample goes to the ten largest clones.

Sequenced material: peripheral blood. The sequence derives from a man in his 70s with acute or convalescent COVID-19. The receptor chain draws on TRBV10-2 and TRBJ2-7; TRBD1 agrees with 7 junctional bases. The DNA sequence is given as TGCGCCAGCAAAGACAGGGTTGGCTACGAGCAGTACTTC. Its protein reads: CASKDRVGYEQYF.